The 22 T cell receptor beta chains in this list originate from one sample, sequenced in a study of blood T cell repertoires in COVID-19. Repertoires were generated with immunoSEQ multiplex PCR, while TCRdb's copy carries only in-frame clones and drops some. This sample yields hundreds of thousands of clones, of which over 75% are seen a single time; about 4.6% belongs to the top ten. The sequencing sample was made of PBMCs or T cells enriched from blood (not recorded which). Every receptor here comes from a young man who had recovered from COVID-19.

With respect to this clone: One end of the junction is discordant with germline, which a read error may explain. The genes are TRBV6-5 and TRBJ2-7; 8 bases are shared with TRBD2. The CDR3 spans 14 residues. The V gene's germline CDR1 is MNHEY and CDR2 SVGAGI. CDR3: CASSYSTAGVAQYF. Written as DNA, the CDR3 is TGTGCCAGTAGTTACTCGACAGCGGGAGTGGCGCAGTACTTC.

The rearrangement joins TRBV3-1 (or the pseudogene TRBV3-2) to TRBJ2-6; 7 positions match TRBD1. The germline gives CDR1 LGHDT, CDR2 YNNKEL (reference sequence). The CDR3 consists of 14 residues. Unmatched junction bases numbered 6, after V lost 4 bases and J lost 9 bases. Here the CDR3 reads CASSPVDRVNVLTF. The CDR3 DNA follows: TGTGCCAGCAGCCCCGTCGACAGGGTCAACGTCCTGACTTTC.

The gene calls are TRBV18 and TRBJ1-1; TRBD1 matches 9 bases. With V trimmed by 0 bases and J by 1 base, 9 bases remained unmatched. CDR1 and CDR2 from the germline V gene are KGHSH and LQKENI. The CDR3 is made up of 18 amino acids. The CDR3 DNA is TGTGCCAGCTCACCACCGAGGGGACAGGGAGGAGGGAACACTGAAGCTTTCTTT. It is translated as CASSPPRGQGGGNTEAFF.

Here the CDR3 DNA reads TGTGCCAGCAGTGAAGGGACAACTAGCGGGGGGGCCGTAGATACGCAGTATTTT. Protein sequence: CASSEGTTSGGAVDTQYF. The chain couples TRBV2 to TRBJ2-3, with TRBD2 matching over 13 bases. Germline V gives CDR1 SNHLY, CDR2 FYNNEI. CDR3 size: 18 residues. The ends lost 1 base at V and 5 bases at J; junction bases unmatched: 9.

The rearrangement links TRBV25-1 to TRBJ2-5; possible D gene TRBD2, 5 bases. Trimming stripped 4 bases from V and 1 base from J, with 13 bases between. There are 15 residues in the CDR3. The germline V gene has CDR1 MGHDK and CDR2 SYGVNS. DNA of the CDR3: TGTGCCAGCAGTGTGAGGATGGACTCCCAAGAGACCCAGTACTTC. It yields the protein CASSVRMDSQETQYF.

This chain joins TRBV12-3 or TRBV12-4 and TRBJ2-7; TRBD1 matches at 7 bases. The CDR3 contains 12 residues. With 6 bases clipped from V and 6 bases from J, the junction kept 5 bases outside the gene matches. This CDR3 reads CASSPTGAEQYF. Here the CDR3 DNA reads TGTGCCAGCAGCCCCACAGGGGCCGAGCAGTACTTC.

The chain recombines TRBV16 with TRBJ2-7, with D maybe TRBD1 (6 bases). Trimming removed 5 bases from V and 0 bases from J, with 20 bases in between. CDR3 length: 17 residues. Germline V lookup: CDR1 KGHSY, CDR2 FQNENV. The CDR3 is CASSGRPGTLSSYEQYF. The CDR3 nucleotides read TGTGCCAGCAGCGGAAGACCCGGGACATTGAGCTCCTACGAGCAGTACTTC.

The V and J genes are TRBV2 and TRBJ1-4; the D gene is possibly TRBD1 (6 bases). The CDR3 length is 14 residues. V lost 1 base to trimming and J lost 7 bases, with 10 bases between them. Germline V CDR1 and CDR2: SNHLY, FYNNEI. The CDR3 loop is CASSEEGVGEKLFF. The CDR3 DNA follows: TGTGCCAGCAGTGAAGAGGGGGTCGGTGAAAAACTGTTTTTT.

This clone was counted once. The chain has TRBV15 and TRBJ2-3; unclear D gene. V lost 1 base and J lost 5, with 7 bases in between. CDR3 length equals 13 residues. From germline, CDR1 is LNHNV and CDR2 YYDKDF (reference sequence). The CDR3 protein is CATSRGRQDTQYF. The DNA for the CDR3 is TGTGCCACCAGCAGAGGCAGACAAGATACGCAGTATTTT.

The chain has TRBV24-1 and TRBJ2-1; 8 bases agree with TRBD2. Germline CDR1 and CDR2: KGHDR and SFDVKD. The J segment lost 6 bases and the V segment lost 5 bases, leaving 8 bases of the junction unmatched. This CDR3 is 15 amino acids long. The CDR3 loop reads CATSVGGGGLNEQFF. CDR3 in DNA: TGTGCCACCAGTGTGGGCGGCGGGGGGCTCAATGAGCAGTTCTTC.

This sequence joins TRBV2 and TRBJ1-2; TRBD1 matches 11 bases. The CDR3 runs 12 residues. Losses at the gene ends were 10 bases for V and 6 bases for J; bases not matched to a gene: 4. The germline V gene encodes CDR1 SNHLY and CDR2 FYNNEI. The CDR3 nucleotides read TGTGCCATTTGGACAGGGGGCGATGGCTACACCTTC. This translates into CAIWTGGDGYTF.

This chain links TRBV4-2 with TRBJ2-1; D possibly corresponds to TRBD2 (7 bases). Germline V CDR1 and CDR2: LGHNA, YNFKEQ. CDR3 length: 17 residues. Trimming removed 1 base at V and 6 bases at J, with 19 bases between. CDR3 sequence reads: CASSQGIVRGAFNEQFF. DNA for the CDR3: TGTGCCAGCAGCCAAGGGATTGTTCGGGGGGCCTTCAATGAGCAGTTCTTC.

The chain is built from TRBV6-5 and TRBJ2-6; possible D gene TRBD1, 5 bases. Trimming took 6 bases from V and 0 from J, leaving 9 bases between them. This CDR3 region has 15 residues. Germline CDR1 is MNHEY and CDR2 is SVGAGI. CDR3 amino acids: CASRPTGSGANVLTF. In DNA, the CDR3 is TGTGCCAGCAGGCCAACAGGCTCTGGGGCCAACGTCCTGACTTTC.

V is TRBV5-1 and J is TRBJ2-1; D gene unclear. The CDR3 spans 11 residues. Trimming took off 0 bases at V and 12 bases at J, with 7 bases between the two ends. Looked up from germline, CDR1 is SGHRS and CDR2 is YFSETQ. CDR3 bases: TGCGCCAGCAGCTTGGACAATTGGCAGTTCTTC. Encoded protein: CASSLDNWQFF.

This sequence joins TRBV18 and TRBJ1-1, with D possibly TRBD1 on 5 matching bases. The germline V gene encodes CDR1 KGHSH and CDR2 LQKENI. This CDR3 region has 15 residues. The V gene lost 8 bases and the J gene lost 3 bases, with 19 bases spanning the gap. The CDR3 region has the DNA TGTGCCAGCACCCTATATGGGGCGGTGGACACTGAAGCTTTCTTT. Protein sequence: CASTLYGAVDTEAFF.

The V gene is TRBV7-8, the J gene TRBJ2-7, with D perhaps TRBD1 (6 bases). The CDR3 contains 13 residues. V was clipped by 4 bases and J by 5 bases, with 12 bases between them. The germline CDR1 and CDR2 sequences are SGHVS and FQNEAQ. The CDR3 DNA is TGTGCCAGCAGCTGGGGAGACAGGAACGAGCAGTACTTC. It is translated as CASSWGDRNEQYF.

The chain combines TRBV2 with TRBJ1-5; D may be TRBD1 (5 bases). The CDR3 contains 14 residues. In germline, CDR1 is SNHLY, CDR2 FYNNEI. V shed 4 bases and J shed 6 bases, with 13 bases lying between them. CDR3 sequence: CASSAGVGSQPQHF. The CDR3, as DNA: TGTGCCAGCAGTGCGGGGGTTGGGAGTCAGCCCCAGCATTTT.

J is TRBJ2-2 and V is TRBV18; D is unresolved. Germline CDR1 KGHSH, CDR2 LQKENI. The V end was cut by 3 bases, the J end by 7 bases, with 6 bases between. The CDR3 is 12 residues long. The CDR3 reads CASSPRVGELFF. CDR3 in DNA: TGTGCCAGCTCACCCCGTGTCGGGGAGCTGTTTTTT.

The rearrangement uses TRBV2 and TRBJ1-2; 10 bases fit TRBD1. The CDR3 loop spans 14 amino acids. After removal of 8 bases from V and 2 bases from J, the junction contained 5 bases not matched to a gene. The germline CDR1 and CDR2 sequences are SNHLY and FYNNEI. This chain's CDR3 is CASLGGQGNYGYTF. The DNA for the CDR3 is TGTGCCAGCCTAGGGGGACAGGGGAACTATGGCTACACCTTC.

On this clone itself: This specimen includes other DNA sequences encoding the same CDR3. The rearrangement links TRBV9 to TRBJ2-3; D is ambiguous. Germline V gives CDR1 SGDLS, CDR2 YYNGEE. The CDR3 runs 12 residues. Between the trimmed V and J ends, which lost 0 bases and 6 bases, there was a span of 5 bases. This chain's CDR3 is CASSVATDTQYF. The CDR3 coding sequence is TGTGCCAGCAGCGTAGCTACGGATACGCAGTATTTT.

V and J are TRBV18 and TRBJ1-1, with D possibly TRBD1 on 6 matching bases. V lost 0 bases, J lost 1 base, and 12 bases lay in between. From germline, CDR1 is KGHSH and CDR2 LQKENI. The length of the CDR3 is 16 residues. CDR3 in amino acids: CASSPPTSGANTEAFF. In DNA, the CDR3 is TGTGCCAGCTCACCACCCACGTCAGGGGCGAACACTGAAGCTTTCTTT.

This clone is a singleton in its sample. The rearrangement uses TRBV24-1 and TRBJ2-1; 9 bases map to TRBD1. The CDR3 length is 15 residues. From germline, CDR1 is KGHDR and CDR2 SFDVKD. V was pared by 6 bases and J by 5 bases, with 7 bases of the junction left unmatched. CDR3 in DNA: TGTGCCACCAGTAGTCGGGACAGGGACAACAATGAGCAGTTCTTC. Its translation: CATSSRDRDNNEQFF.